Described below is a single T cell receptor beta chain sequence and its context. Its antigen is not identified. A much larger clone lies one base from this, so it may be a read error. The CDR3 is 14 amino acids. Per germline, CDR1 SGHTA and CDR2 FQGNSA. V lost 1 base to trimming and J lost 3 bases, with 10 bases between them. The data were obtained in a study of neurological immune-mediated disorders. Study conclusions and caveats: Whereas HTLV-1-associated myelopathy showed the most TCR clonal expansion, multiple sclerosis showed the least, with levels below those of healthy controls.

Using its own MiXCR run on the 5' RACE reads, TCRdb lists one record per CDR3 protein. Of around 100,000 distinct CDR3 sequences listed, 11% are singletons. The time point is: longitudinal time-point 3. V is TRBV7-2 and J is TRBJ2-7; D gene ambiguous. This TCR was recovered from a female donor with HTLV-1-associated myelopathy (HAM/TSP). The sample was PBMCs. The CDR3 reads CASSLVGINYEQYF. The CDR3 bases are TGTGCCAGCAGCTTAGTGGGGATCAACTACGAGCAGTACTTC.